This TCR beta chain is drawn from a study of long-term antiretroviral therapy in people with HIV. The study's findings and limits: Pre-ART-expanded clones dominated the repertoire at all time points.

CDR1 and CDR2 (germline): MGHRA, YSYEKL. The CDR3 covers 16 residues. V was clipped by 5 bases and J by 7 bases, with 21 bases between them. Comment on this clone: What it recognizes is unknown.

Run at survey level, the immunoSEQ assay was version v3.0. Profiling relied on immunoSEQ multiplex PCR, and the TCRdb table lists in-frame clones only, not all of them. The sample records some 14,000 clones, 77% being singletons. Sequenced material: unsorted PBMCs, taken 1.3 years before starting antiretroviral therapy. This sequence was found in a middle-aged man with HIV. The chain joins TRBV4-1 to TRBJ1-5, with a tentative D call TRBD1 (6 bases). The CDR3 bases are TGCGCCAGCAGCGCCCCCCGGGGGGCGGTAAACCAGCCCCAGCATTTT. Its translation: CASSAPRGAVNQPQHF.